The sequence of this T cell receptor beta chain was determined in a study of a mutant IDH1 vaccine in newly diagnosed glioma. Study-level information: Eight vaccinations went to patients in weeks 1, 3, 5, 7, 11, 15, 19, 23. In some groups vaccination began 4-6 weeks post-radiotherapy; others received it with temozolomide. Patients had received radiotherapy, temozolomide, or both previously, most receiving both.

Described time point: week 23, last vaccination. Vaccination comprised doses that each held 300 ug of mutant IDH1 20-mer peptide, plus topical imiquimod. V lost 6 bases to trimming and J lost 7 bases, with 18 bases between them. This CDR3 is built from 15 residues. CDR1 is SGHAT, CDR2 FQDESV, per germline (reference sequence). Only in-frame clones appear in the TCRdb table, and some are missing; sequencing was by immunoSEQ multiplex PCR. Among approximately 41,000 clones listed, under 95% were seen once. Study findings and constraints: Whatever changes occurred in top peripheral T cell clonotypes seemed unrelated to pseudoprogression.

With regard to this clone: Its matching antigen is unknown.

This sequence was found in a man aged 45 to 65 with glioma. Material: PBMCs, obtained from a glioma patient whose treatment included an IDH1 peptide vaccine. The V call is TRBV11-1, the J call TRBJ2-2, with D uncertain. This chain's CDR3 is CASSLGLGPGGELFF. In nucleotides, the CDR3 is TGTGCCAGCAGTCTGGGTCTCGGTCCGGGCGGGGAGCTGTTTTTT.